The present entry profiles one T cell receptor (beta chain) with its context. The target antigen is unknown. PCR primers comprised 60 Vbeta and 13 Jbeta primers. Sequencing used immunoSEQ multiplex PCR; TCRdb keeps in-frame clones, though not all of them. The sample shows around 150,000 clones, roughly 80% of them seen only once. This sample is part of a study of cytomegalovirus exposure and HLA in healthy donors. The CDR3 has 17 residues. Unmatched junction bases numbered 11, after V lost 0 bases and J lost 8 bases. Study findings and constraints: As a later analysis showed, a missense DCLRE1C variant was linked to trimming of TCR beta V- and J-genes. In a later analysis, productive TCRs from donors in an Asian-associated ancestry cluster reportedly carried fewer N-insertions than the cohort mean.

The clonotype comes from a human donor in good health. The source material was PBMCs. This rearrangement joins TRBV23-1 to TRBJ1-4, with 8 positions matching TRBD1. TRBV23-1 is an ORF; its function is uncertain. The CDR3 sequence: CASSQSPDRGVREKLFF. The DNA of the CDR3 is TGCGCCAGCAGTCAATCCCCCGACAGGGGAGTACGGGAAAAACTGTTTTTT.